This section outlines one T cell receptor beta chain sequence together with its context. As yet, its antigen is unknown. The PCR was carried out with 60 Vbeta primers and 13 Jbeta primers. The method was immunoSEQ multiplex PCR; TCRdb's version includes in-frame clones alone and lacks a portion of them. The sample consists of about 200,000 clones, around 79% of them appearing once. This specimen comes from a study of cytomegalovirus exposure and HLA in healthy donors. Study results and caveats: The study assumed roughly uniform donor sequencing depth for presence/absence analyses.

The receptor's source is a girl aged 5 to 17 in good health and CMV-seropositive. The material sequenced was PBMCs.

The CDR3 DNA follows: TGTGCCAGCAGCAGGGGGACAGGGGGCGAGGTGAATGAAAAACTGTTTTTT. Its protein product is CASSRGTGGEVNEKLFF. This chain uses TRBV5-6 with TRBJ1-4, with TRBD1 matching over 12 bases. Trimming at V came to 4 bases and at J to 5 bases, leaving 9 bases not matched to a gene. The germline gives CDR1 SGHDT, CDR2 YYEEEE. The CDR3 totals 17 residues.